The sequence of this T cell receptor beta chain was determined in a study of T cell responses to AZD1222 COVID-19 vaccine. Study findings and constraints: Elevations in Spike-specific TCR breadth and depth followed administration of two AZD1222 doses. Spike as a whole was targeted by vaccine-associated CD4 TCRs, dominant at 160-218 and 743-854.

Sequencing was performed with immunoSEQ multiplex PCR; in TCRdb, only in-frame clones are kept and a portion is missing. Found here are about 100,000 clones, over 75% of them singletons; the top ten hold 1% to 1.5%. Comment on this clone: Antigen: not known.

V shed 6 bases, J shed 0 bases, and the junction held 3 bases outside the gene matches. Germline V gives CDR1 SNHLY, CDR2 FYNNEI. CDR3 length equals 16 residues. This specimen consisted of peripheral blood, obtained on day 0 of AZD1222 vaccination. This receptor was taken from an adult in good health. This chain links TRBV2 with TRBJ2-1; 12 nucleotides align to TRBD2. CDR3 coding DNA: TGTGCCAGCAGAGGACTAGCGGGGAGCTCCTACAATGAGCAGTTCTTC. Its translation: CASRGLAGSSYNEQFF.